A single sample gave rise to the 18 T cell receptor beta chains below, sequenced in a study of a mutant IDH1 vaccine in newly diagnosed glioma (dated by TCRdb to the early 2020s). The sample's time point label is to be understood as: week 11, during vaccination. Each vaccine dose, consisting of 300 ug of a 20-mer mutant IDH1 peptide in Montanide, was administered subcutaneously with topical imiquimod. Antigen specificity for these receptors is unknown. The method behind the library was the immunoSEQ multiplex PCR assay. TCRdb limited this immuneACCESS table to in-frame rearrangements with V and J called. A share of clones is missing; checked studies link under half to unresolved V genes, and the rest is unexplained. For this sample the table gives about 40,000 clones, of which 80% to 85% were detected only once. 2% to 2.5% of the sample comes from the top ten. The sample was PBMCs, taken from a glioma patient whose treatment included an IDH1 peptide vaccine. These TCRs come from a man aged 35 to 55 with glioma.

The CDR3: CASSPSRRGVSSYNEQFF. The CDR3 nucleotides are TGCGCCAGCAGCCCCTCTAGGCGGGGGGTGAGCTCCTACAATGAGCAGTTCTTC. The genes are TRBV5-1 and TRBJ2-1; TRBD2 aligns across 8 bases. The CDR3 extends over 18 amino acids. Germline CDR1 is SGHRS and CDR2 is YFSETQ. With V trimmed by 4 bases and J by 0 bases, 12 bases remained unmatched.

This sequence joins TRBV5-1 and TRBJ2-3, with a weak D call TRBD2 (6 bases). Trimming shortened V by 4 bases and J by 0 bases, and 12 bases separated the two germline ends. The CDR3 extends over 15 amino acids. Germline-derived CDR1 and CDR2 are SGHRS and YFSETQ. The CDR3 DNA reads TGCGCCAGCAGCCCACGGGAGTACAGCACAGATACGCAGTATTTT. Protein sequence: CASSPREYSTDTQYF. Combining the CDR3 with reference TRBV5-1 and TRBJ2-3 gives the whole variable domain KAGVTQTPRYLIKTRGQQVTLSCSPISGHRSVSWYQQTPGQGLQFLFEYFSETQRNKGNFPGRFSGRQFSNSRSEMNVSTLELGDSALYLCASSPREYSTDTQYFGPGTRLTVL.

A single count supports this clone. The chain carries TRBV7-2 and TRBJ2-4, with 9 bases lining up with TRBD2. The germline CDR1 and CDR2 sequences are SGHTA and FQGNSA. This CDR3 is 16 amino acids long. V dropped 5 bases and J dropped 7; count of bases not matched to a gene: 12. CDR3 region: CASSPTGTSLGNIQYF. CDR3 bases: TGTGCCAGCAGCCCAACCGGGACTAGCTTGGGGAACATTCAGTACTTC.

As DNA, the CDR3 is TGTGCCAGTAGTCTCGGTCTAGCGGGGAACACCGGGGAGCTGTTTTTT. Amino acids: CASSLGLAGNTGELFF. The V gene is TRBV19, the J gene TRBJ2-2; TRBD2 matches at 8 bases. The germline CDR1 and CDR2 sequences are LNHDA and SQIVND (reference sequence). V lost 5 bases and J lost 1; bases outside the gene matches: 6. The CDR3 consists of 16 residues.

V usage is TRBV29-1 and J usage is TRBJ2-3; D could derive from TRBD1 or TRBD2 (6 bases each). Between the trimmed V and J ends, which lost 4 bases and 3 bases, there was a span of 11 bases. This CDR3 has 13 amino acids. Germline CDR1 and CDR2: SQVTM and ANQGSEA. Here the CDR3 reads CSVVGGLTDTQYF. The DNA of the CDR3 is TGCAGCGTTGTAGGGGGGTTAACAGATACGCAGTATTTT.

The genes are TRBV7-2 and TRBJ2-7; TRBD1 agrees at 7 bases. This CDR3 contains 14 residues. V shed 3 bases and J 7 bases; nucleotides not matched to a gene: 9. Germline V gene data show CDR1 as SGHTA and CDR2 as FQGNSA. The CDR3 loop is CASSLQPGQSEQYF. The CDR3 nucleotides read TGTGCCAGCAGCTTGCAACCGGGACAGTCAGAGCAGTACTTC.

This clone was observed a handful of times. V and J are TRBV5-1 and TRBJ2-2; D is unclear. This CDR3 spans 11 amino acids. V shed 6 bases and J shed 6 bases, with 6 bases lying between them. The germline CDR1 and CDR2 sequences are SGHRS and YFSETQ. CDR3: CASKLPGELFF. For the CDR3, the DNA is TGCGCCAGCAAACTCCCCGGGGAGCTGTTTTTT.

The V and J genes are TRBV20-1 and TRBJ2-7, with D unresolved. The CDR3 is 11 amino acids. Germline V gene sequence: CDR1 DFQATT, CDR2 SNEGSKA (reference sequence). Trimming pared 1 base from V and 1 base from J, leaving 2 bases between. The CDR3 DNA is TGCAGTGCTAGAGTATCCTACGAGCAGTACTTC. Protein: CSARVSYEQYF.

V gene TRBV19 combines with J gene TRBJ1-5; TRBD1 agrees at 9 bases. CDR1 is LNHDA and CDR2 is SQIVND in the germline V gene (reference sequence). There are 16 residues in the CDR3. Trimming at V came to 7 bases and at J to 1 base, leaving 8 bases not matched to a gene. CDR3 coding DNA: TGTGCCAGTAAGGAAACAGGGGGCCTGAGCAATCAGCCCCAGCATTTT. Residues: CASKETGGLSNQPQHF.

The sample holds a few counts of this clone. This chain connects TRBV2 to TRBJ2-5, with 10 bases that match TRBD1. Germline V gives CDR1 SNHLY, CDR2 FYNNEI. V shed 2 bases and J 6 bases; nucleotides not matched to a gene: 15. The CDR3 runs to 18 residues. DNA for the CDR3: TGTGCCAGCAGTGAATTCTTCTCGGGACAGGGGAATAGAAAGACCCAGTACTTC. Protein product: CASSEFFSGQGNRKTQYF.

The V and J genes are TRBV7-2 and TRBJ2-2; 7 bases align to TRBD2. Per the germline V gene, CDR1 is SGHTA and CDR2 is FQGNSA. V lost 7 bases, J lost 5 bases, and 13 bases stayed unmatched. The CDR3 totals 16 residues. The CDR3 coding sequence is TGTGCCAGCAAGGAAAGCGGGACGGTTACTACCGGGGAGCTGTTTTTT. Translation: CASKESGTVTTGELFF.

The genes are TRBV4-3 and TRBJ2-3; possibly TRBD2 for D (7 bases). The CDR3 extends over 17 amino acids. CDR1 LGHNA and CDR2 YSLEER come from the germline V gene. V was trimmed by 0 bases and J by 8 bases, leaving 21 bases between them. The CDR3: CASSQDSGGGGAGTQYF. The CDR3 DNA reads as TGCGCCAGCAGCCAAGATTCGGGGGGCGGAGGAGCGGGTACGCAGTATTTT.

The V gene is TRBV7-9, the J gene TRBJ1-2, with D hard to call. V dropped 4 bases and J dropped 4 bases, with 10 bases sitting between them. The CDR3 is 13 residues long. Germline CDR1 SEHNR, CDR2 FQNEAQ (reference sequence). CDR3 sequence reads: CASSSQLLYGYTF. The CDR3 region has the DNA TGTGCCAGCAGCTCCCAACTACTCTATGGCTACACCTTC.

The rearrangement links TRBV27 to TRBJ2-1; 8 bases map to TRBD1. With 6 bases clipped from V and 5 bases from J, the junction kept 12 bases outside the gene matches. The CDR3 spans 16 residues. Germline values: CDR1 MNHEY, CDR2 SMNVEV (reference sequence). CDR3 DNA sequence: TGTGCCAGCAGGAGAAGACAGGGGCGAGGGGACAATGAGCAGTTCTTC. Amino acids: CASRRRQGRGDNEQFF.

The chain couples TRBV9 to TRBJ2-7, with 12 bases lining up with TRBD2. Germline-derived CDR1 and CDR2 are SGDLS and YYNGEE. There are 16 residues in the CDR3. The V and J ends lost 0 bases and 5 bases, in that order; junction bases with no gene match: 6. CDR3 sequence reads: CASSVEPSGRVDEQYF. As DNA, the CDR3 is TGTGCCAGCAGCGTAGAGCCTAGCGGGAGGGTCGACGAGCAGTACTTC.

The chain recombines TRBV5-1 with TRBJ2-7; TRBD2 is a possible D gene (6 bases). Trimming stripped 4 bases from V and 4 bases from J, with 18 bases between. From germline, CDR1 is SGHRS and CDR2 YFSETQ. There are 15 residues in the CDR3. Written as DNA, the CDR3 is TGCGCCAGCAGCCTTACGACCGGGAGAGGGTACGAGCAGTACTTC. Protein sequence: CASSLTTGRGYEQYF.

This clone appeared a single time. The junction shows a germline mismatch at one end, possibly a read error. J is TRBJ2-3 and V is TRBV28; 10 nucleotides line up with TRBD2. CDR1 is MDHEN, CDR2 SYDVKM, per germline. CDR3 length: 15 residues. CDR3: CASKPSGSTDTQVRF. The CDR3, as DNA: TGTGCCAGCAAGCCTAGCGGGAGCACAGATACGCAGGTTAGGTTT.

The rearrangement uses TRBV5-6 and TRBJ2-5, with a weak D call TRBD1 (6 bases). The germline V gene has CDR1 SGHDT and CDR2 YYEEEE. V dropped 4 bases and J dropped 2 bases, with 21 bases sitting between them. The CDR3 totals 17 residues. The CDR3 loop is CASSVASSQGGQETQYF. CDR3 DNA: TGTGCCAGCAGCGTGGCCAGTTCCCAAGGGGGACAAGAGACCCAGTACTTC.